This T cell receptor (beta chain) was recovered during a study of blood T cell repertoires in COVID-19. Overall study context: Specimens from acute and convalescent COVID-19 originated in the United States, Italy and Spain. T cells, B-cell-depleted T cells, or PBMCs supplied cDNA or gDNA.

V lost 0 bases to trimming and J lost 5 bases, with 17 bases between them. Per the germline V gene, CDR1 is SGHRS and CDR2 is YFSETQ. The CDR3 has 16 amino acids. Authors' data handling: Amplification from reference gene primers served as the basis for estimated nucleated cell counts. Repertoires were generated with immunoSEQ multiplex PCR, while TCRdb's copy carries only in-frame clones and drops some. The DNA gave D and trimming, while V, J and clone size come from that table. The sample records fewer than 250,000 clones, approximately 83% being singletons. This chain connects TRBV5-1 to TRBJ1-1; the D gene is possibly TRBD1 (6 bases). The clonotype comes from a woman between 45 and 65 years old with acute or convalescent COVID-19. The sample comprised peripheral blood. The CDR3 protein is CASSLAEAGGGTEAFF. The CDR3 DNA follows: TGCGCCAGCAGCTTGGCCGAGGCGGGGGGCGGTACTGAAGCTTTCTTT.